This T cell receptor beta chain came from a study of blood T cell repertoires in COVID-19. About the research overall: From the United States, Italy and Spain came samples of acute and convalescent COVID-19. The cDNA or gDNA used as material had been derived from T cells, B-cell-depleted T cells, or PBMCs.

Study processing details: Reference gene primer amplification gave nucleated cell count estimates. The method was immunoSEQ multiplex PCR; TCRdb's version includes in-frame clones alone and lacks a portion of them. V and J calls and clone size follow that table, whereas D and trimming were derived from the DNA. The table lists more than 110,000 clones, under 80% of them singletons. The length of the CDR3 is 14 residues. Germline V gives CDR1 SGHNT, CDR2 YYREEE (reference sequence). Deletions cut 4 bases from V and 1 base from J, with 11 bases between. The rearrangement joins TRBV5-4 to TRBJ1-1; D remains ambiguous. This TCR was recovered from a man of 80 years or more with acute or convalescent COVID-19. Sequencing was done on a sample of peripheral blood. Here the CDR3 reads CASSRDLRNTEAFF. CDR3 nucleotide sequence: TGTGCCAGCAGCCGAGATTTGAGGAACACTGAAGCTTTCTTT.